One and the same sample provided the 9 T cell receptor beta chains below, sequenced in a study of cytomegalovirus exposure and HLA in healthy donors. The primer mix had 60 Vbeta and 13 Jbeta primers. TCRdb's copy holds only in-frame clones and misses some; the assay was immunoSEQ multiplex PCR. The table for this sample gives some 150,000 clones. The sample consisted of PBMCs. These receptors all come from a woman in her late teens or twenties in good health and CMV-seronegative.

The chain recombines TRBV2 with TRBJ2-7, with D unclear. The CDR3 consists of 11 residues. Per the germline V gene, CDR1 is SNHLY and CDR2 is FYNNEI. V was pared by 8 bases and J by 3 bases, with 8 bases between. The CDR3 bases are TGTGCCAGCGGGCAGGTCTACGAGCAGTACTTC. This encodes CASGQVYEQYF.

The CDR3 DNA reads as TGTGCCAGCAGTGACCAGGGCATCTACGAGCAGTACTTC. It encodes CASSDQGIYEQYF. V gene TRBV5-6 combines with J gene TRBJ2-7, with D tentatively TRBD1 (5 bases). The germline V gene encodes CDR1 SGHDT and CDR2 YYEEEE. The CDR3 is 13 residues long. V gave up 5 bases and J gave up 3 bases, with 12 bases separating them.

V and J are TRBV29-1 and TRBJ1-5; 7 nucleotides match TRBD1. CDR1 is SQVTM and CDR2 is ANQGSEA in the germline V gene. This CDR3 contains 14 residues. V shed 4 bases and J 7 bases; nucleotides not matched to a gene: 10. This CDR3 is CSVAEGALGQPQHF. DNA for the CDR3: TGCAGCGTTGCGGAGGGGGCACTAGGGCAGCCCCAGCATTTT.

The chain employs TRBV10-1 and TRBJ2-7; D is ambiguous. Germline-derived CDR1 and CDR2 are WNHNN and SYGVQD (reference sequence). Trimming shortened V by 4 bases and J by 0 bases, and 16 bases separated the two germline ends. The CDR3 sequence is 16 residues long. The CDR3 sequence: CASSVPTPFSSYEQYV. The CDR3 bases are TGCGCCAGCAGTGTTCCGACCCCCTTTAGCTCCTACGAGCAGTACGTC.

The gene calls are TRBV2 and TRBJ2-5; 9 positions match TRBD1. The CDR3 contains 15 residues. CDR1 and CDR2 (germline): SNHLY, FYNNEI. Trimming cost V 6 bases and J 4 bases; bases outside gene matches: 9. The CDR3 loop is CASRGQGGRGETQYF. In nucleotides, the CDR3 is TGTGCCAGCAGGGGACAGGGCGGGCGGGGAGAGACCCAGTACTTC.

V usage is TRBV4-1 and J usage is TRBJ2-1; TRBD2 might be the D (5 bases). This CDR3 is 17 amino acids long. In germline, CDR1 is MGHRA, CDR2 YSYEKL. Trimming left V 2 bases short and J 0 bases short, with 14 bases between. The CDR3 is CASSQSGGESSYNEQFF. DNA of the CDR3: TGCGCCAGCAGCCAATCCGGAGGCGAGAGCTCCTACAATGAGCAGTTCTTC.

The chain uses TRBV5-1 and TRBJ2-7; TRBD2 matches 7 bases. The germline gives CDR1 SGHRS, CDR2 YFSETQ. The CDR3 spans 17 residues. The ends lost 1 base at V and 0 bases at J; junction bases unmatched: 10. CDR3 coding DNA: TGCGCCAGCAGCTTGTCTGGAGGGAGGACTAGCTCCTACGAGCAGTACTTC. It encodes CASSLSGGRTSSYEQYF.

The rearrangement joins TRBV7-9 to TRBJ1-3, with a possible D match to TRBD1 (6 bases). Germline V gene sequence: CDR1 SEHNR, CDR2 FQNEAQ (reference sequence). This CDR3 contains 15 residues. V dropped 1 base and J dropped 0 bases, with 7 bases sitting between them. The CDR3 spells CASSLETGSGNTIYF. CDR3 coding DNA: TGTGCCAGCAGCTTAGAGACAGGCTCTGGAAACACCATATATTTT.

The chain employs TRBV5-1 and TRBJ2-5; D gene unclear. Trimming removed 3 bases from V and 1 base from J, with 7 bases in between. Germline CDR1 is SGHRS and CDR2 is YFSETQ. The CDR3 has 13 amino acids. The CDR3 is CASSSNIQETQYF. CDR3 DNA: TGCGCCAGCAGCTCTAATATCCAAGAGACCCAGTACTTC. The entire variable domain, with the rest obtained from reference TRBV5-1 and TRBJ2-5, is as follows: KAGVTQTPRYLIKTRGQQVTLSCSPISGHRSVSWYQQTPGQGLQFLFEYFSETQRNKGNFPGRFSGRQFSNSRSEMNVSTLELGDSALYLCASSSNIQETQYFGPGTRLLVL.